Only a few counts were recorded for the clone carrying this T cell receptor (beta chain). What it binds is unknown. Here immunoSEQ multiplex PCR was the method, and the copy in TCRdb shows in-frame clones only, minus some. This sample has 80,000 to 100,000 clones, with approximately 75% found just once. Chemo-refractory metastatic non-small-cell lung cancer patients underwent focal radiation alongside CTLA-4 blockade with ipilimumab. The sample originates from a study of radiotherapy plus CTLA-4 blockade in lung cancer. Study information: Among enrolled patients, 15% to 20% responded and 31% achieved disease control.

V lost 7 bases and J lost 2; bases outside the gene matches: 8. Germline V CDR1 and CDR2: LNHDA, SQIVND (reference sequence). The CDR3 loop spans 15 amino acids. General observations from the study: Peripheral blood showed expansion of tumor-derived TCR clones after radiotherapy and ipilimumab. Interferon-beta and early blood T cell clone dynamics reportedly predicted response best.

The sequencing here drew on peripheral blood, taken from a patient treated with radiotherapy plus ipilimumab. The chain has TRBV19 and TRBJ2-1, with 7 nucleotides matching TRBD2. The receptor comes from a human donor with non-small cell lung cancer who had a partial response to radiotherapy plus ipilimumab. Some clones in this sample may be carry-over from other donors' samples. The CDR3: CASKGSGVTYNEQFF. The DNA of the CDR3 is TGTGCCAGTAAGGGAAGCGGGGTAACCTACAATGAGCAGTTCTTC. The whole variable domain, filled in from reference TRBV19 and TRBJ2-1, reads DGGITQSPKYLFRKEGQNVTLSCEQNLNHDAMYWYRQDPGQGLRLIYYSQIVNDFQKGDIAEGYSVSREKKESFPLTVTSAQKNPTAFYLCASKGSGVTYNEQFFGPGTRLTVL.